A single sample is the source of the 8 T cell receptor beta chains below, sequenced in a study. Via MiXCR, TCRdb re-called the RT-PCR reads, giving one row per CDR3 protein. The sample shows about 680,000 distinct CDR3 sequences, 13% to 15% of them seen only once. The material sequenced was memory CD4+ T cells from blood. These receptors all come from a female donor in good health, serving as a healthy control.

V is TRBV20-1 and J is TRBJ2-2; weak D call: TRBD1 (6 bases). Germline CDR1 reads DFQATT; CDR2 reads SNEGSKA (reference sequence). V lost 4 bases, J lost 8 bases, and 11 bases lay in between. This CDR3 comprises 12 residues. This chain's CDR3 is CSATTGLGELFF. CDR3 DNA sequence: TGCAGTGCTACCACAGGGTTGGGGGAGCTGTTTTTT.

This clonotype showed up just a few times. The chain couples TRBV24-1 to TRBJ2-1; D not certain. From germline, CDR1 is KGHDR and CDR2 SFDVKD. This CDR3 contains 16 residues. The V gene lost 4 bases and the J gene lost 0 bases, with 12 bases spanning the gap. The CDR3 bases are TGTGCCACCAGTGACCCCCGGCCCAGCTCCTACAATGAGCAGTTCTTC. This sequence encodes CATSDPRPSSYNEQFF.

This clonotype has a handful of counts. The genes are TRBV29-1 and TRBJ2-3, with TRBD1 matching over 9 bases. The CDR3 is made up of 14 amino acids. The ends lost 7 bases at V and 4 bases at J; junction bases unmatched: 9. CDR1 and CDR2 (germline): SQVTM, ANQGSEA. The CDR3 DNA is TGCAGCGCCACACAGGGGGCTAGATCAGATACGCAGTATTTT. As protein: CSATQGARSDTQYF.

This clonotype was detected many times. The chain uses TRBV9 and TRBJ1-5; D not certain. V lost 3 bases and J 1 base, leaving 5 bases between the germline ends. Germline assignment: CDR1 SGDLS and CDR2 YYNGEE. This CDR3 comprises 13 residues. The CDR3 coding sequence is TGTGCCAGCAGCGGCGACAGCAATCAGCCCCAGCATTTT. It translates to CASSGDSNQPQHF. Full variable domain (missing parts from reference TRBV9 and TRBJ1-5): DSGVTQTPKHLITATGQRVTLRCSPRSGDLSVYWYQQSLDQGLQFLIQYYNGEERAKGNILERFSAQQFPDLHSELNLSSLELGDSALYFCASSGDSNQPQHFGDGTRLSIL.

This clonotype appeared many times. The CDR3: CASSQESGRRAGNSPLHF. In nucleotides, the CDR3 is TGCGCCAGCAGCCAAGAATCGGGCAGACGGGCGGGTAATTCACCCCTCCACTTT. The chain has TRBV4-3 and TRBJ1-6; D is undetermined. CDR3 length: 18 amino acids. Germline V gives CDR1 LGHNA, CDR2 YSLEER. With 0 bases removed from V and 6 bases from J, the gap between germline ends came to 18 bases.

The DNA for the CDR3 is TGTGCCAGCAGCGTAGGACTATCCCAAGAGACCCAGTACTTC. As protein: CASSVGLSQETQYF. The chain recombines TRBV9 with TRBJ2-5; tentatively, D is TRBD2 (5 bases). V shed 0 bases and J shed 1 base, with 7 bases lying between them. The CDR3 spans 14 residues. CDR1 SGDLS and CDR2 YYNGEE come from the germline V gene.

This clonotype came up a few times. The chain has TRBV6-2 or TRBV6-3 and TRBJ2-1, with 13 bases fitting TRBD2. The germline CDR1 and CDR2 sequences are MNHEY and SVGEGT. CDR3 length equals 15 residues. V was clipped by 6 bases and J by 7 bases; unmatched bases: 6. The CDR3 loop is CASRPGLAGQNEQFF. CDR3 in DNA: TGTGCCAGCAGGCCGGGACTAGCGGGGCAAAATGAGCAGTTCTTC.

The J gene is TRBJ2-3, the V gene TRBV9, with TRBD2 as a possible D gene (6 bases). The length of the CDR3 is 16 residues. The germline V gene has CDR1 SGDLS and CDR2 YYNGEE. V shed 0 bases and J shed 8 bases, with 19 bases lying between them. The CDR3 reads CASSVDWSGGTVTQYF. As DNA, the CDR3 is TGTGCCAGCAGCGTAGATTGGAGCGGAGGGACCGTTACGCAGTATTTT.